The 6 T cell receptor beta chains given below trace back to one sample, sequenced in a study of molecular identifiers for immune sequencing clone quantification (dated by TCRdb to about 2018). The method behind the library was PCR. For sequencing, a NextSeq 500 was employed. TCRdb itself trimmed the public reads at Q25 with fastp, ran MiXCR and retained productive beta chains. Rows are combined by CDR3 protein, so each entry shows the most common genes and DNA. The sample records over 70,000 distinct CDR3 sequences, more than 20% of which are singletons. The top ten constitute 0.78% of the sample. Sample: naive CD8+ T cells from blood, with Jurkat cell RNA spiked in. The sample's cell subset or site, from its label and the paper: FACS-sorted CD8+CD4-CCR7+CD45RA+ naive T cells. Receptors originate from a human donor in good health. Some libraries in this study had Jurkat cell RNA spiked in.

The J gene is TRBJ2-1, the V gene TRBV4-3, with 8 bases matching TRBD2. The junction had 3 bases not matched to a gene; V was cut back by 1 base and J by 4 bases. Looked up from germline, CDR1 is LGHNA and CDR2 is YSLEER. CDR3 length equals 15 residues. CDR3: CASSQGTGGYNEQFF. Written as DNA, the CDR3 is TGCGCCAGCAGCCAAGGGACGGGGGGGTACAATGAGCAGTTCTTC.

This clonotype was counted between two and nine times. The V call is TRBV24-1, the J call TRBJ1-4, with 9 bases matching TRBD1. V gave up 2 bases and J gave up 8 bases; unmatched junction bases: 5. The germline V gene has CDR1 KGHDR and CDR2 SFDVKD. The CDR3 is 15 residues long. CDR3 region: CATSDSDRGSEKLFF. Written as DNA, the CDR3 is TGTGCCACCAGTGATTCGGACAGGGGAAGCGAAAAACTGTTTTTT.

This clonotype was observed at least ten times. V gene TRBV7-9 combines with J gene TRBJ1-6, with 7 nucleotides matching TRBD1. Per the germline V gene, CDR1 is SEHNR and CDR2 is FQNEAQ (reference sequence). V lost 5 bases, J lost 1 base, and 8 bases stayed unmatched. The CDR3 is 17 residues long. DNA of the CDR3: TGTGCCAGCAGCCCACCCCAGGGGGAGTCCTATAATTCACCCCTCCACTTT. Amino acid sequence: CASSPPQGESYNSPLHF.

Ten or more counts support this clonotype. CDR3 nucleotide sequence: TGTGCCAGCAGTTCTCAGATGATGAACACTGAAGCTTTCTTT. It specifies CASSSQMMNTEAFF. This chain uses TRBV27 with TRBJ1-1; no firm D call. Germline V CDR1 and CDR2: MNHEY, SMNVEV (reference sequence). Trimming removed 4 bases at V and 0 bases at J, with 9 bases between. This CDR3 contains 14 residues.

This clonotype has at least ten counts. The chain is built from TRBV3-1 and TRBJ1-1, with 7 nucleotides matching TRBD1. With 4 bases clipped from V and 6 bases from J, the junction kept 5 bases outside the gene matches. CDR1 and CDR2 from the germline V gene are LGHDT and YNNKEL (reference sequence). The length of the CDR3 is 13 residues. CDR3 in DNA: TGTGCCAGCAGCCCGACAGGGCCGGCTGAAGCTTTCTTT. This codes for CASSPTGPAEAFF. The full variable domain, completed using reference TRBV3-1 and TRBJ1-1, is DTAVSQTPKYLVTQMGNDKSIKCEQNLGHDTMYWYKQDSKKFLKIMFSYNNKELIINETVPNRFSPKSPDKAHLNLHINSLELGDSAVYFCASSPTGPAEAFFGQGTRLTVV.

The table lists this clonotype with a few counts. CDR3 DNA sequence: TGTGCCAGCAGCTCGGACATCGATCGGCAGACCCAGTACTTC. Protein product: CASSSDIDRQTQYF. The chain employs TRBV7-9 and TRBJ2-5; a weak D match, TRBD1 (5 bases). Deletions cut 4 bases from V and 6 bases from J, with 15 bases between. The V gene's germline CDR1 is SEHNR and CDR2 FQNEAQ (reference sequence). The length of the CDR3 is 14 residues.